This TCR beta chain came from a study of blood T cell repertoires in COVID-19. Germline values: CDR1 WNHNN, CDR2 SYGVQD (reference sequence). V dropped 4 bases and J dropped 4 bases, with 17 bases sitting between them. The CDR3 spans 15 residues. Sequencing used immunoSEQ multiplex PCR; TCRdb keeps in-frame clones, though not all of them. Among about 84,000 clones listed, roughly 90% were seen once. The receptor was derived from a man of 80 years or more with active or convalescent COVID-19. The V call is TRBV10-1, the J call TRBJ2-7; the D gene is possibly TRBD2 (6 bases). The sequenced material came from peripheral blood. The CDR3 nucleotides read TGCGCCAGCAGTGGACCAAGGAGGGGCGCGTACGAGCAGTACTTC. The encoded protein is CASSGPRRGAYEQYF.